These 8 T cell receptor beta chains share one sample of origin, sequenced in a study of blood T cell repertoires in COVID-19. Some clones are missing from TCRdb's copy, which holds only in-frame ones; the method was immunoSEQ multiplex PCR. The sample lists around 260,000 clones; about nine tenths were seen once. What was sequenced was peripheral blood. These receptors were taken from a woman between 35 and 50 years old who had recovered from COVID-19.

The chain carries TRBV19 and TRBJ1-1; D gene unclear. Trimming cost V 5 bases and J 1 base, with 11 bases left between them. There are 14 residues in the CDR3. The germline V gene has CDR1 LNHDA and CDR2 SQIVND (reference sequence). CDR3 amino acids: CASSPQRENTEAFF. The CDR3 bases are TGTGCCAGTAGTCCCCAGAGGGAGAACACTGAAGCTTTCTTT.

Only one count was recorded for this clone. The chain links TRBV2 to TRBJ2-1; a possible D gene is TRBD2 (6 bases). The CDR3 runs to 15 residues. V lost 6 bases and J lost 7, with 19 bases in between. In germline, CDR1 is SNHLY, CDR2 FYNNEI. The CDR3 loop reads CASRLAVIGVNEQFF. Written as DNA, the CDR3 is TGTGCCAGCAGATTAGCGGTTATTGGGGTTAATGAGCAGTTCTTC.

The chain employs TRBV5-5 and TRBJ1-3, with 7 bases that match TRBD1. V lost 3 bases to trimming and J lost 2 bases; unmatched junction nucleotides: 5. There are 15 residues in the CDR3. The germline V gene encodes CDR1 SGHKS and CDR2 YYEKEE (reference sequence). CDR3 region: CASSSDRVAGNTIYF. The CDR3 DNA is TGTGCCAGCAGCTCCGACAGGGTGGCTGGAAACACCATATATTTT.

This clone was observed a handful of times. The chain joins TRBV27 to TRBJ2-6; D may be TRBD1 (5 bases). The CDR3 is made up of 19 amino acids. V shed 0 bases and J shed 2 bases, with 17 bases lying between them. Germline V lookup: CDR1 MNHEY, CDR2 SMNVEV (reference sequence). CDR3 DNA: TGTGCCAGCAGTTTATCCTACGACAGTTTTGGGACTGGGGCCAACGTCCTGACTTTC. This codes for CASSLSYDSFGTGANVLTF.

On this clone: Other DNA sequences in this specimen translate into the identical CDR3. Here the CDR3 DNA reads TGTGCCAGTAGTAGACAAGGGAACACTGAAGCTTTCTTT. Its protein is CASSRQGNTEAFF. The chain is built from TRBV19 and TRBJ1-1; D is unclear. Germline CDR1 LNHDA, CDR2 SQIVND (reference sequence). The V and J ends lost 4 bases and 1 base respectively, with 7 bases between them. CDR3 length equals 13 residues.

A single count supports this clone. The chain has TRBV19 and TRBJ2-2; 8 bases agree with TRBD1. The CDR3 covers 14 residues. V lost 9 bases to trimming and J lost 2 bases; unmatched junction nucleotides: 5. Germline V gives CDR1 LNHDA, CDR2 SQIVND (reference sequence). The CDR3 protein is CASRTGTNTGELFF. CDR3 nucleotide sequence: TGTGCCAGCCGGACAGGGACTAACACCGGGGAGCTGTTTTTT.

The chain has TRBV9 and TRBJ1-1; D unclear. The CDR3 runs to 17 residues. Germline V gives CDR1 SGDLS, CDR2 YYNGEE. The germline V and J ends were trimmed by 0 bases and 1 base, with 16 bases remaining between them. CDR3 protein: CASSVGGGNAWNTEAFF. As DNA, the CDR3 is TGTGCCAGCAGCGTAGGAGGAGGTAATGCATGGAACACTGAAGCTTTCTTT. The full variable domain, rest sourced from reference TRBV9 and TRBJ1-1, is DSGVTQTPKHLITATGQRVTLRCSPRSGDLSVYWYQQSLDQGLQFLIQYYNGEERAKGNILERFSAQQFPDLHSELNLSSLELGDSALYFCASSVGGGNAWNTEAFFGQGTRLTVV.

This clone was found once. The chain recombines TRBV30 with TRBJ2-7; TRBD1 is a possible D gene (6 bases). Trimming cost V 1 base and J 2 bases, with 15 bases left between them. The germline V gene encodes CDR1 GTSNPN and CDR2 SVGIG (reference sequence). The CDR3 is 15 amino acids. The CDR3 DNA reads TGTGCCTGGAGTGGGACAGCCGGAAGCACCTACGAGCAGTACTTC. This gives the protein CAWSGTAGSTYEQYF.